This T cell receptor beta chain was sequenced during a study of cytotoxic CD8 clonotypes in ibrutinib-treated CLL. The study, taken as a whole, reports: In comparison with age-matched healthy donors, baseline clonality was higher and tracked circulating CD8+ T-cell counts.

Germline CDR1 SGHTA, CDR2 FQGNSA. This CDR3 is built from 13 residues. Trimming pared 3 bases from V and 5 bases from J, leaving 8 bases between. This clone was found once. Antigen specificity is unknown. Data came from immunoSEQ multiplex PCR; TCRdb stores just in-frame clones and leaves some out. The table includes about 130,000 clones, 70% to 90% detected once. The sequencing used PBMCs, collected after 24 months of ibrutinib treatment. The clonotype was recovered from a human donor with chronic lymphocytic leukemia. The chain has TRBV7-2 and TRBJ2-1; D possibly uses TRBD1 or TRBD2 (5 bases each). The CDR3 sequence is CASSFRGDNEQFF. The CDR3, as DNA: TGTGCCAGCAGCTTTAGAGGGGACAATGAGCAGTTCTTC. The variable domain in full, completed from reference TRBV7-2 and TRBJ2-1, reads GAGVSQSPSNKVTEKGKDVELRCDPISGHTALYWYRQSLGQGLEFLIYFQGNSAPDKSGLPSDRFSAERTGGSVSTLTIQRTQQEDSAVYLCASSFRGDNEQFFGPGTRLTVL.